This T cell receptor beta chain was sequenced during a study of shared clonotypes between healthy human individuals. Study-wide background: CD4 naive and memory got three plates each, CD8 naive two, CD8 memory one. Notes on the study in general: Investigators collected only blood, and repertoires in tissues likely differ. Estimated richness values were generally larger in naive subsets than in memory subsets.

A word on this clone: Its target is unknown.

Assay: immunoSEQ multiplex PCR; the TCRdb copy retains only in-frame clones and omits some. The repertoire consists of under 200,000 clones, with 90% to 95% occurring once and the leading ten covering 0.067%. Donors, healthy HIV-negative adults, lacked recent acute infections or vaccinations. In germline, CDR1 is MDHEN, CDR2 SYDVKM. V lost 6 bases to trimming and J lost 3 bases, with 9 bases between them. The CDR3 runs to 13 residues. V and J are TRBV28 and TRBJ2-1; D not resolved. The receptor was isolated from a young woman in good health. The specimen sequenced was naive CD4+ T cells sorted from blood. Noted subset: CD45RA+ positively selected. The CDR3 sequence is CASSPGSYNEQFF. The CDR3 DNA follows: TGTGCCAGCAGCCCCGGAAGCTACAATGAGCAGTTCTTC.